One sample yielded the 32 T cell receptor beta chains listed below, sequenced in a study of beta chain features in type 1 diabetes. cDNA synthesis used the whole RNA isolate, giving expressed TCRB sequences. Method: immunoSEQ multiplex PCR; TCRdb's copy keeps in-frame clones and lacks some. The sample lists hundreds of thousands of clones, 17% seen once, with 0.02% to 0.03% in the top ten. The source material was naive CD4+ T cells from blood. Source of these receptors: a young woman in good health.

This clone occurred a few times. One end of the junction varies from germline; a read error may be responsible. The rearrangement joins TRBV6-6 to TRBJ1-5; D gene ambiguous. The CDR3 totals 11 residues. Germline CDR1 MNHNY, CDR2 SVGAGI (reference sequence). The CDR3 DNA is TGTGCCAGCAGTGACTCAAGGCCCCAGCATTTT. Protein sequence: CASSDSRPQHF.

This clone was observed a few times. The V and J genes are TRBV6-6 and TRBJ2-1; D may be TRBD2 (6 bases). This CDR3 contains 15 residues. V shed 2 bases and J shed 0 bases, with 8 bases lying between them. Per germline, CDR1 MNHNY and CDR2 SVGAGI (reference sequence). CDR3 DNA: TGTGCCAGCAGTTACGGGGGGAGCTCCTACAATGAGCAGTTCTTC. Protein sequence: CASSYGGSSYNEQFF.

This clone was seen more than once but under ten times. This sequence joins TRBV11-2 and TRBJ2-7; maybe TRBD1 (6 bases). V was trimmed by 4 bases and J by 4 bases, leaving 11 bases between them. The germline V gene encodes CDR1 SGHAT and CDR2 FQNNGV. The CDR3 has 13 amino acids. CDR3 region: CASSYRVSYEQYF. CDR3 nucleotides: TGTGCCAGCAGCTACAGGGTTTCGTACGAGCAGTACTTC.

This clone was detected only a few times. The gene calls are TRBV28 and TRBJ2-5; 14 bases are a match to TRBD2. The germline V gene has CDR1 MDHEN and CDR2 SYDVKM. The CDR3 has 16 amino acids. V lost 3 bases and J lost 12; bases outside the gene matches: 12. CDR3 in amino acids: CASSFPGTSGSFREYF. CDR3 nucleotide sequence: TGTGCCAGCAGTTTCCCCGGGACTAGCGGGAGTTTCAGGGAGTACTTC. The whole variable domain, remainder taken from reference TRBV28 and TRBJ2-5, is DVKVTQSSRYLVKRTGEKVFLECVQDMDHENMFWYRQDPGLGLRLIYFSYDVKMKEKGDIPEGYSVSREKKERFSLILESASTNQTSMYLCASSFPGTSGSFREYFGPGTRLLVL.

The V call is TRBV15, the J call TRBJ2-7, with a tentative D call TRBD2 (5 bases). The germline gives CDR1 LNHNV, CDR2 YYDKDF (reference sequence). The CDR3 loop spans 13 amino acids. The ends were cut back, 4 bases at V and 4 bases at J, with 11 bases in the middle. CDR3 region: CATSNGGGYEQYF. The CDR3 DNA follows: TGTGCCACCAGCAACGGAGGAGGTTACGAGCAGTACTTC.

The V call is TRBV11-2, the J call TRBJ2-5, with D possibly being TRBD2 (6 bases). This CDR3 region has 15 residues. Germline V gene data show CDR1 as SGHAT and CDR2 as FQNNGV. Trimming left V 5 bases short and J 2 bases short, with 15 bases between. CDR3 region: CASSPASGRQETQYF. The CDR3 DNA reads as TGTGCCAGCAGCCCAGCTTCGGGGAGGCAAGAGACCCAGTACTTC.

CDR3 in amino acids: CASSLQDGYEQYF. The CDR3 nucleotides are TGCGCCAGCAGCTTGCAGGATGGCTACGAGCAGTACTTC. This rearrangement joins TRBV5-1 to TRBJ2-5; D is unresolved. The J call may not be correct, given that the DNA end is closer to TRBJ2-7. The CDR3 contains 13 residues. Germline lookup yields CDR1 SGHRS and CDR2 YFSETQ.

This clone occurred a few times. The chain carries TRBV6-5 and TRBJ1-4; a weak D match, TRBD1 (6 bases). The CDR3 has 14 amino acids. Trimming removed 2 bases from V and 8 bases from J, with 12 bases in between. From germline, CDR1 is MNHEY and CDR2 SVGAGI. CDR3 amino acids: CASSYEQGGEKLFF. The DNA for the CDR3 is TGTGCCAGCAGTTACGAACAGGGAGGGGAAAAACTGTTTTTT.

This chain links TRBV5-1 with TRBJ1-1; D remains unclear. Germline CDR1 reads SGHRS; CDR2 reads YFSETQ. The ends were cut back, 4 bases at V and 2 bases at J, with 15 bases in the middle. This CDR3 is 15 amino acids long. The CDR3, as DNA: TGCGCCAGCAGCCCTGGTGGTGGGATTAACACTGAAGCTTTCTTT. It yields the protein CASSPGGGINTEAFF.

The chain has TRBV5-1 and TRBJ2-3; D call uncertain. Per germline, CDR1 SGHRS and CDR2 YFSETQ. V lost 0 bases and J lost 2, with 7 bases in between. CDR3 length: 14 residues. CDR3 sequence reads: CASSLGGFTDTQYF. CDR3 coding DNA: TGCGCCAGCAGCTTGGGCGGATTCACAGATACGCAGTATTTT.

This clone was found a few times. The rearrangement links TRBV7-2 to TRBJ2-7, with 12 bases fitting TRBD1. The CDR3 runs to 15 residues. CDR1 and CDR2 (germline): SGHTA, FQGNSA. Trimming removed 3 bases from V and 6 bases from J; junction bases left unmatched: 6. In DNA form, the CDR3 reads TGTGCCAGCAGCTTCGTCGGGACAGGGGGCGGCGAGCAGTACTTC. It is translated as CASSFVGTGGGEQYF.

The rearrangement uses TRBV6-4 and TRBJ2-2, with TRBD1 matching 12 bases. The CDR3 is 18 amino acids. The ends lost 0 bases at V and 7 bases at J; junction bases unmatched: 9. Per germline, CDR1 MRHNA and CDR2 SNTAGT. The CDR3 coding sequence is TGTGCCAGCAGTGACTCGGTTCCCCGGGACAGGGGGCTCGGGGAGCTGTTTTTT. Encoded protein: CASSDSVPRDRGLGELFF.

This clone was picked up a small number of times. The V gene is TRBV28, the J gene TRBJ2-7; 10 bases are a match to TRBD2. CDR3 length: 14 amino acids. CDR1 and CDR2 (germline): MDHEN, SYDVKM. V shed 4 bases and J 6 bases; nucleotides not matched to a gene: 6. The CDR3 bases are TGTGCCAGCAGTTCCGGGACTAGCGTTCGCGAGCAGTACTTC. Translating it yields CASSSGTSVREQYF.

In its sample, this clone was seen a few times. V is TRBV19 and J is TRBJ1-1, with D tentatively TRBD1 (6 bases). This CDR3 contains 17 residues. From germline, CDR1 is LNHDA and CDR2 SQIVND (reference sequence). The V end lost 7 bases, the J end lost 0 bases, and 21 bases lay between the germline ends. The CDR3 protein is CASTPGAYGFVNTEAFF. The DNA of the CDR3 is TGTGCCAGTACGCCGGGGGCGTATGGTTTCGTGAACACTGAAGCTTTCTTT.

CDR3 bases: TGCGCCAGCAGGCCGGACCAAGAGACCCAGTACTTC. Amino acids: CASRPDQETQYF. The chain carries TRBV5-1 and TRBJ2-5; D is undetermined. Germline values: CDR1 SGHRS, CDR2 YFSETQ. Trimming removed 5 bases at V and 0 bases at J, with 5 bases between. The CDR3 extends over 12 amino acids.

This clone was seen a handful of times. This chain connects TRBV7-9 to TRBJ2-1, with D perhaps TRBD1 or TRBD2 (5 bases each). The V end was cut by 5 bases, the J end by 9 bases, with 11 bases between. The CDR3 totals 12 residues. Germline V gene data show CDR1 as SEHNR and CDR2 as FQNEAQ (reference sequence). The CDR3 nucleotides are TGTGCCAGCAGCGAGGGGTGGAGTGAGCAGTTCTTC. It codes for CASSEGWSEQFF. Full variable domain (rest looked up from reference TRBV7-9 and TRBJ2-1): DTGVSQNPRHKITKRGQNVTFRCDPISEHNRLYWYRQTLGQGPEFLTYFQNEAQLEKSRLLSDRFSAERPKGSFSTLEIQRTEQGDSAMYLCASSEGWSEQFFGPGTRLTVL.

V is TRBV7-9 and J is TRBJ1-2; D not resolved. In germline, CDR1 is SEHNR, CDR2 FQNEAQ (reference sequence). The ends were cut back, 4 bases at V and 6 bases at J, with 12 bases in the middle. The CDR3 runs 13 residues. For the CDR3, the DNA is TGTGCCAGCAGCTCGACCGGGCGGGATGGCTACACCTTC. This gives the protein CASSSTGRDGYTF.

Only one count was recorded for this clone. CDR3 protein: CASSFDYAYEQYF. The CDR3 nucleotides read TGCGCCAGCAGCTTTGATTACGCATACGAGCAGTACTTC. J is TRBJ2-7 and V is TRBV5-1; D is unresolved. The V gene lost 2 bases and the J gene lost 4 bases, with 10 bases spanning the gap. This CDR3 comprises 13 residues. CDR1 SGHRS and CDR2 YFSETQ come from the germline V gene.

In this sample, this clone turned up a few times. The rearrangement joins TRBV2 to TRBJ2-1; no clear D gene. This CDR3 has 10 amino acids. CDR1 is SNHLY, CDR2 FYNNEI, per germline. The ends were cut back, 1 base at V and 11 bases at J, with 3 bases in the middle. CDR3 bases: TGTGCCAGCAGTGAAGGACAGCAGTTCTTC. It yields the protein CASSEGQQFF.

This clone was seen a few times. The sample has other DNA sequences that encode this CDR3 too. This chain joins TRBV5-1 and TRBJ2-5, with a tentative D call TRBD1 (5 bases). Trimming left V 0 bases short and J 4 bases short, with 10 bases between. CDR3 size: 14 residues. Per germline, CDR1 SGHRS and CDR2 YFSETQ. The CDR3 loop is CASSLGQGRETQYF. The DNA of the CDR3 is TGCGCCAGCAGCTTGGGGCAGGGTCGAGAGACCCAGTACTTC. Together with reference TRBV5-1 and TRBJ2-5, the CDR3 gives the full variable domain: KAGVTQTPRYLIKTRGQQVTLSCSPISGHRSVSWYQQTPGQGLQFLFEYFSETQRNKGNFPGRFSGRQFSNSRSEMNVSTLELGDSALYLCASSLGQGRETQYFGPGTRLLVL.

This clone has just a few counts. V usage is TRBV27 and J usage is TRBJ1-1, with 11 bases lining up with TRBD1. This CDR3 has 15 residues. Germline values: CDR1 MNHEY, CDR2 SMNVEV (reference sequence). The J segment lost 5 bases and the V segment lost 11 bases, leaving 13 bases of the junction unmatched. As DNA, the CDR3 is TGTGCCCGCGAGGGGACAGGGGGGATTTGGACTGAAGCTTTCTTT. It translates to CAREGTGGIWTEAFF.

This clone was detected only a few times. The V and J genes are TRBV7-2 and TRBJ2-7, with D possibly TRBD2 on 7 matching bases. Germline V gene sequence: CDR1 SGHTA, CDR2 FQGNSA. The CDR3 extends over 16 amino acids. Trimming left V 5 bases short and J 4 bases short, with 21 bases between. The CDR3 sequence: CASSPDGGAVLYEQYF. The CDR3 DNA reads as TGTGCCAGCAGCCCCGATGGGGGGGCAGTTCTATACGAGCAGTACTTC.

This clone was picked up a small number of times. The gene calls are TRBV7-2 and TRBJ2-1, with 7 nucleotides matching TRBD2. Germline V gives CDR1 SGHTA, CDR2 FQGNSA. This CDR3 contains 15 residues. V was clipped by 2 bases and J by 7 bases; unmatched bases: 8. The CDR3 DNA is TGTGCCAGCAGCTTAAGGGCGGGAGCGGGAAATGAGCAGTTCTTC. It encodes CASSLRAGAGNEQFF.

The gene calls are TRBV18 and TRBJ2-7; TRBD1 matches 12 bases. The CDR3 covers 15 residues. The germline V gene has CDR1 KGHSH and CDR2 LQKENI. Trimming removed 6 bases from V and 2 bases from J; junction bases left unmatched: 5. CDR3 region: CASSAGQGAPYEQYF. In DNA, the CDR3 is TGTGCCAGCTCCGCGGGACAGGGGGCCCCCTACGAGCAGTACTTC.

A few counts support this clone. J is TRBJ2-1 and V is TRBV19; 7 bases map to TRBD1. V lost 3 bases and J lost 6; bases outside the gene matches: 11. The CDR3 extends over 16 amino acids. The germline CDR1 and CDR2 sequences are LNHDA and SQIVND (reference sequence). In DNA, the CDR3 is TGTGCCAGTAGTATCCCCCCCGCCGACAGGGTCAATGAGCAGTTCTTC. This sequence encodes CASSIPPADRVNEQFF. Looking up the rest from reference TRBV19 and TRBJ2-1 gives the full variable domain: DGGITQSPKYLFRKEGQNVTLSCEQNLNHDAMYWYRQDPGQGLRLIYYSQIVNDFQKGDIAEGYSVSREKKESFPLTVTSAQKNPTAFYLCASSIPPADRVNEQFFGPGTRLTVL.

With regard to this clone: The same CDR3 can be traced to other DNA sequences in this sample. The chain links TRBV5-1 to TRBJ2-7, with D unclear. The CDR3 contains 12 residues. The germline gives CDR1 SGHRS, CDR2 YFSETQ. Trimming stripped 0 bases from V and 4 bases from J, with 5 bases between. This chain's CDR3 is CASSLGGYEQYF. The DNA for the CDR3 is TGCGCCAGCAGCTTGGGTGGGTACGAGCAGTACTTC.

The rearrangement joins TRBV29-1 to TRBJ2-1; tentative D call: TRBD1 (6 bases). The CDR3 runs 13 residues. Germline V gene lookup returns CDR1 SQVTM and CDR2 ANQGSEA. V was cut by 4 bases and J by 5 bases, with 12 bases left in between. The CDR3, as DNA: TGCAGCGTTGTTCATCAGGGGAACAATGAGCAGTTCTTC. It encodes CSVVHQGNNEQFF.

The chain has TRBV29-1 and TRBJ2-3; TRBD1 matches at 8 bases. From germline, CDR1 is SQVTM and CDR2 ANQGSEA. V lost 7 bases and J lost 5; bases outside the gene matches: 5. The CDR3 extends over 12 amino acids. CDR3 DNA sequence: TGCAGCGGCATGACAGGGGAAGATACGCAGTATTTT. Amino acids: CSGMTGEDTQYF.

This clone has more than one count but fewer than ten. This chain uses TRBV19 with TRBJ2-5, with no clear D. V was trimmed by 5 bases and J by 9 bases, leaving 16 bases between them. Germline CDR1 is LNHDA and CDR2 is SQIVND (reference sequence). The CDR3 is 13 amino acids. The CDR3 DNA reads TGTGCCAGTAGTTCCGCCGGGCCCTCGTCCCAGTACTTC. Encoded protein: CASSSAGPSSQYF. Supplemented by reference TRBV19 and TRBJ2-5, the full variable domain reads DGGITQSPKYLFRKEGQNVTLSCEQNLNHDAMYWYRQDPGQGLRLIYYSQIVNDFQKGDIAEGYSVSREKKESFPLTVTSAQKNPTAFYLCASSSAGPSSQYFGPGTRLLVL.

The chain is built from TRBV5-1 and TRBJ2-5, with 9 bases that match TRBD2. This CDR3 spans 15 amino acids. Germline trimming cut 5 bases from V and 4 bases from J; bases unmatched to any gene: 9. Germline V gene sequence: CDR1 SGHRS, CDR2 YFSETQ. CDR3 nucleotide sequence: TGCGCCAGCAGTCTAGGCGGGAGGGCCATAGAGACCCAGTACTTC. Translation gives CASSLGGRAIETQYF.

The chain employs TRBV28 and TRBJ1-5, with TRBD1 as a possible D gene (5 bases). This CDR3 contains 18 residues. Trimming left V 2 bases short and J 0 bases short, with 17 bases between. Germline V gene lookup returns CDR1 MDHEN and CDR2 SYDVKM. For the CDR3, the DNA is TGTGCCAGCAGTTTAAGGCGGGTGGGGACCCTTAGCAATCAGCCCCAGCATTTT. Translation gives CASSLRRVGTLSNQPQHF. The entire variable domain, with the rest obtained from reference TRBV28 and TRBJ1-5, is as follows: DVKVTQSSRYLVKRTGEKVFLECVQDMDHENMFWYRQDPGLGLRLIYFSYDVKMKEKGDIPEGYSVSREKKERFSLILESASTNQTSMYLCASSLRRVGTLSNQPQHFGDGTRLSIL.

This sequence joins TRBV7-2 and TRBJ2-5; D may be TRBD1 (5 bases). V lost 1 base and J 4 bases, leaving 10 bases between the germline ends. The CDR3 loop spans 14 amino acids. In germline, CDR1 is SGHTA, CDR2 FQGNSA. CDR3 sequence reads: CASSLGWGGETQYF. CDR3 in DNA: TGTGCCAGCAGCTTAGGATGGGGCGGAGAGACCCAGTACTTC.